Below, 6 T cell receptor beta chains from the same sample are listed, as sequenced in a study of tumor-infiltrating lymphocytes in primary liver carcinoma. Production of TCR beta cDNA used approximately 480 ng total RNA together with a constant-region primer. Construction of TCR beta libraries relied on three successive nested multiplex PCR rounds employing slightly modified ARM-PCR. Forward primers for TRBV1-TRBV30 and a C-beta reverse primer served the first two PCR rounds, at around 9 cycles each. TCRdb analysed the multiplex PCR reads with MiXCR anew, one entry per CDR3 protein. The table lists tens of thousands of distinct CDR3 sequences, about 70% of them singletons. Taking about 18-32 mg of unsorted bulk tissue, the authors co-extracted RNA and DNA. What was sequenced was liver tumor tissue from sampling region 4. Subset denoted: tumor region T4, right-lateral pole. The receptors here all came from a woman aged 60-70 years with primary liver carcinoma and hepatitis B virus infection.

Remarks on this clonotype: Without the conserved terminal phenylalanine or tryptophan, this CDR3 likely stems from a read error. The chain joins TRBV11-1 to TRBJ1-1; TRBD1 might be the D (6 bases). Trimming took 1 base from V and 10 from J, leaving 16 bases between them. Germline V CDR1 and CDR2: SGHAT, FQDESV (reference sequence). CDR3 length: 14 residues. The CDR3 spells CASSLVEGGSGAFY. The CDR3 DNA is TGTGCCAGCAGCTTAGTTGAGGGGGGCTCGGGAGCTTTCTAT.

This clonotype has a handful of counts. Being one base from a much bigger clone, this may be a read error. This chain's CDR3 is CASRGPGVTITRELFF. The CDR3 DNA sequence: TGTGCCAGCAGGGGACCGGGAGTCACGATCACCCGGGAGCTGTTTTTT. The chain has TRBV12-3 or TRBV12-4 and TRBJ2-2; D is possibly TRBD2 (6 bases). This CDR3 comprises 16 residues.

Remarks on this clonotype: One base away lies a much larger clone, so this may be a sequencing read error. This chain joins TRBV29-1 and TRBJ2-3, with a tentative D call TRBD1 (5 bases). Trimming stripped 1 base from V and 8 bases from J, with 10 bases between. The CDR3 spans 12 residues. Germline CDR1 and CDR2: SQVTM and ANQGSEA. The CDR3 region is CSVEGGAGTQYF. The CDR3 coding sequence is TGCAGCGTTGAAGGGGGCGCAGGTACGCAGTATTTT.

To note about this clonotype: Being one base from a much bigger clone, this may be a read error. This chain joins TRBV2 and TRBJ2-5; 12 nucleotides line up with TRBD2. This CDR3 spans 14 amino acids. From germline, CDR1 is SNHLY and CDR2 FYNNEI. In DNA, the CDR3 is TGTGCCATCAGTGAAACTAGCGGGGGGGAGACCCAGTACTTC. Translating gives CAISETSGGETQYF.

A note on this clonotype: A read error is likely, as this CDR3 ends without the conserved phenylalanine or tryptophan. The chain links TRBV11-2 to TRBJ1-4; TRBD1 aligns across 7 bases. The CDR3 extends over 18 amino acids. Germline CDR1 SGHAT, CDR2 FQNNGV. Losses at the gene ends were 4 bases for V and 2 bases for J; bases not matched to a gene: 13. CDR3 loop: CASSSTGTTRVTNEKLFS. For the CDR3, the DNA is TGTGCCAGCAGCTCGACAGGGACCACTCGAGTTACTAATGAAAAACTGTTTTCT.

Note on this clonotype: Relative to the germline gene, one junction end is altered; a read error may explain this. The chain joins TRBV14 to TRBJ2-2; no definite D call. CDR1 is SGHDN, CDR2 FVKESK, per germline. The length of the CDR3 is 16 residues. CDR3 region: CVSSQVGHQNTGELFF. The CDR3 region has the DNA TGTGTCAGCAGCCAAGTTGGCCATCAAAACACCGGGGAGCTGTTTTTT.